The next 6 T cell receptor beta chains were all read from a single sample in a study of shared clonotypes between healthy human individuals. Method: immunoSEQ multiplex PCR; TCRdb's copy keeps in-frame clones and lacks some. Of 900,000 to 1,200,000 clones in the sample, about 84% were seen once. The sample comprised memory CD4+ T cells from PBMCs. As to subset: CD45RA-negative fraction. Receptors originate from a man aged 18 to 30 in good health. Some clones in this sample may be carry-over from other donors' samples.

Only one count was recorded for this clone. The rearrangement uses TRBV5-6 and TRBJ2-5, with 12 bases matching TRBD2. Germline V gene lookup returns CDR1 SGHDT and CDR2 YYEEEE. CDR3 size: 16 residues. Losses at the gene ends were 3 bases for V and 5 bases for J; bases not matched to a gene: 8. In nucleotides, the CDR3 is TGTGCCAGCAGCTGGGGACTAGCGGGCCTGGTGGAGACCCAGTACTTC. Translating it yields CASSWGLAGLVETQYF.

The CDR3 bases are TGTGCCTGGAGTAAAATCGAGCAGTACTTC. It translates to CAWSKIEQYF. The V call is TRBV30, the J call TRBJ2-7; D is unresolved. From germline, CDR1 is GTSNPN and CDR2 SVGIG (reference sequence). The ends were cut back, 2 bases at V and 6 bases at J, with 5 bases in the middle. This CDR3 contains 10 residues.

This chain joins TRBV6-1 and TRBJ2-7, with 7 nucleotides matching TRBD1. J lost 7 bases, V lost 3 bases, and 9 bases had no gene match. This CDR3 comprises 14 residues. The germline gives CDR1 MNHNS, CDR2 SASEGT. The CDR3 sequence is CASSDWGQPPEQYF. The DNA of the CDR3 is TGTGCCAGCAGTGACTGGGGACAGCCCCCTGAGCAGTACTTC.

V gene TRBV4-3 combines with J gene TRBJ2-7, with a tentative D call TRBD2 (5 bases). Germline lookup yields CDR1 LGHNA and CDR2 YSLEER. V lost 2 bases, J lost 0 bases, and 11 bases lay in between. The CDR3 extends over 15 amino acids. The CDR3 nucleotides read TGCGCCAGCAGCCAATTGACTACTTCCTCCTACGAGCAGTACTTC. Amino acids: CASSQLTTSSYEQYF.

The chain employs TRBV30 and TRBJ1-4; D may be TRBD1 (5 bases). V gave up 2 bases and J gave up 8 bases, with 12 bases separating them. The germline V gene encodes CDR1 GTSNPN and CDR2 SVGIG (reference sequence). This CDR3 contains 13 residues. CDR3 sequence: CAWSQMTDEKLFF. The CDR3 nucleotides read TGTGCCTGGAGTCAAATGACAGACGAAAAACTGTTTTTT.

Comment on this clone: A clone one base away is much larger, so this may be a read error. Additional DNA sequences in this sample encode the identical CDR3. The chain's CDR3 is CASSLGRGRGNTIYF. The DNA of the CDR3 is TGTGCCAGCAGCTTAGGTCGGGGGCGAGGAAACACCATATATTTT. The chain couples TRBV28 to TRBJ1-3, with a weak D call TRBD1 (6 bases). Germline V gene data show CDR1 as MDHEN and CDR2 as SYDVKM. The CDR3 runs 15 residues. Deletions cut 6 bases from V and 4 bases from J, with 16 bases between.